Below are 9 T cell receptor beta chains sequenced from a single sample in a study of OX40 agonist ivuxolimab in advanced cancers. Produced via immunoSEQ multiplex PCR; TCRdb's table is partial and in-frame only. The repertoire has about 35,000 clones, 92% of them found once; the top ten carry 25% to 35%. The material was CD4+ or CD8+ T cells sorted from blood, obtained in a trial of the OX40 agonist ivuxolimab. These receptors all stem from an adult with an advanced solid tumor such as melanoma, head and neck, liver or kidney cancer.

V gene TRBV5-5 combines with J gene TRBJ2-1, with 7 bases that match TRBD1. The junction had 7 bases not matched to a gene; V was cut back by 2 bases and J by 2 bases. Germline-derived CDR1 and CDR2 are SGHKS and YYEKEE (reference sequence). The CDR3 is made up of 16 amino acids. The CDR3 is CASSFDRVVTYNEQFF. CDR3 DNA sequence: TGTGCCAGCAGCTTTGACAGGGTAGTAACCTACAATGAGCAGTTCTTC.

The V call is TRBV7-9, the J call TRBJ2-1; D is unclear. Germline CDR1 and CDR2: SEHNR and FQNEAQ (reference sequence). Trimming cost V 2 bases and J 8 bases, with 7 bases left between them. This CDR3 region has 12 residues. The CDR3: CASSLPRYEQFF. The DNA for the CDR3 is TGTGCCAGCAGCTTACCCAGGTATGAGCAGTTCTTC.

The CDR3: CASSLGAWGARGMETEAFF. For the CDR3, the DNA is TGTGCCAGCAGCTTAGGGGCCTGGGGGGCGCGAGGTATGGAGACTGAAGCTTTCTTT. The chain carries TRBV7-9 and TRBJ1-1; TRBD1 might be the D (6 bases). Germline CDR1 and CDR2: SEHNR and FQNEAQ (reference sequence). Trimming cost V 1 base and J 5 bases, with 26 bases left between them. CDR3 length equals 19 residues.

Here the CDR3 reads CASSLGQTSTDTQYF. The CDR3 nucleotides read TGTGCCAGCAGCCTGGGACAAACTAGCACAGATACGCAGTATTTT. The rearrangement links TRBV5-6 to TRBJ2-3, with a weak D call TRBD1 (6 bases). The V and J ends lost 4 bases and 0 bases respectively, with 12 bases between them. Germline-derived CDR1 and CDR2 are SGHDT and YYEEEE. There are 15 residues in the CDR3.

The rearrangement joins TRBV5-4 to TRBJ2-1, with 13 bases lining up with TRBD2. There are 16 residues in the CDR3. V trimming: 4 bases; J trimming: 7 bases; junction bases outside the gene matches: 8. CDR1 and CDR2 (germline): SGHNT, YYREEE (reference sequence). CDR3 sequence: CASSLGLAGVRNEQFF. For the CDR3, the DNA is TGTGCCAGCAGCCTAGGACTAGCGGGAGTTAGAAATGAGCAGTTCTTC.

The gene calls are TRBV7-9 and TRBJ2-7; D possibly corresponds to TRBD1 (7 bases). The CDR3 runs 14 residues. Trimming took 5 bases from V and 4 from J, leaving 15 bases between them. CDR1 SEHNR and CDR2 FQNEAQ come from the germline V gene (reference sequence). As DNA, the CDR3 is TGTGCCAGCAGCCCGCCAGGGGGGATTTACGAGCAGTACTTC. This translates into CASSPPGGIYEQYF.

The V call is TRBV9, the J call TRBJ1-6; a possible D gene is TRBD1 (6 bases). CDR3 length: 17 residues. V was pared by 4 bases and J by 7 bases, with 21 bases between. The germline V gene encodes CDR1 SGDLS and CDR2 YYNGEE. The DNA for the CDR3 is TGTGCCAGCAGCTTAGGGGGGACCATTACCATAAATTCACCCCTCCACTTT. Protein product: CASSLGGTITINSPLHF.

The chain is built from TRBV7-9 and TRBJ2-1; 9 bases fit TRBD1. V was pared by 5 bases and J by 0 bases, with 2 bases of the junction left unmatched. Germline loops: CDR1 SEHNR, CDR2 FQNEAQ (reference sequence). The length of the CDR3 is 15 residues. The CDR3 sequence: CASSGTGSSYNEQFF. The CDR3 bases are TGTGCCAGCAGCGGGACAGGGAGCTCCTACAATGAGCAGTTCTTC.

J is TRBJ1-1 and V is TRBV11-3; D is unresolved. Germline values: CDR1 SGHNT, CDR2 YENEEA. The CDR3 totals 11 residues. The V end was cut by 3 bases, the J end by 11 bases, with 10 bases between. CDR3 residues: CASSFDMGAFF. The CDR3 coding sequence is TGTGCCAGCAGCTTCGACATGGGCGCTTTCTTT.